A selection of T cell receptor beta chains follows, all from one sample in a study of graft-versus-host responses after intestinal transplantation. Assay: immunoSEQ multiplex PCR; the TCRdb copy retains only in-frame clones and omits some. This table holds some 70,000 clones, around nine tenths found once. The antigens these receptors bind are not known. Source: unstimulated CD8+ T cells sorted from spleen or lymph node cells, taken before transplant. The receptors shown here come from a human donor who was the organ donor for an intestinal transplant. The CDR3 runs from the conserved cysteine through the conserved F or W. Rows may omit the clone size; those that give it use once, few, many or a size class.

clone size,V gene,CDR3 protein
few,TRBV30,CAWSDSRPGLNEKLFF
NA,TRBV9,CASSVEGVNTEAFF
few,TRBV7-9,CASSPDLNTGELFF
once,TRBV7-8,CASSPRLAVNDEQFF
NA,TRBV4-2,CASSQERGSSYEQYF
NA,TRBV10-1,CASSQGETEAFF
once,TRBV5-1,CASSSTLQGLVTEAFF
NA,TRBV7-2,CASSFQFGGELFF
few,TRBV19,CASSIIPGANVLTF
NA,TRBV5-6,CASSFLDEAFF
NA,TRBV28,CASSLSLYGYTF
NA,TRBV9,CASSPGQLNTEAFF
NA,TRBV30,CAWSPNSGQPQHF
NA,TRBV4-2,CASSPTKLSGNTIYF
NA,TRBV6-5,CASSYVRGNTDTQYF
NA,TRBV6-1,CASSSTSGTRNEQFF